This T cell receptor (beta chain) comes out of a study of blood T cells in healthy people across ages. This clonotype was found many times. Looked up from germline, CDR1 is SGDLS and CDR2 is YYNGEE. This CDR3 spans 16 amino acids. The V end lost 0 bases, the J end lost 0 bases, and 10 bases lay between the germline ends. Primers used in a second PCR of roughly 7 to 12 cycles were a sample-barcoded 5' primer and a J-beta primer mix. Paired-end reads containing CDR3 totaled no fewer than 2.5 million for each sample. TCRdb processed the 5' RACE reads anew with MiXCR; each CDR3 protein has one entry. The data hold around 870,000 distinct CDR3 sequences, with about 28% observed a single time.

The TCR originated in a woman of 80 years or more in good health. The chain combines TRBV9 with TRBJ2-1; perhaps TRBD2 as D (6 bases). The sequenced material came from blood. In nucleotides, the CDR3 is TGTGCCAGCAGCGTAGGTCACGGGAGCTCCTACAATGAGCAGTTCTTC. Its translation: CASSVGHGSSYNEQFF.